This is a list of T cell receptor beta chains from one sample in a study of T cells in Graves' hyperthyroidism and ophthalmopathy. MiXCR, applied by TCRdb to the multiplex PCR reads, yields one record per CDR3 protein. Of 600,000 or so distinct CDR3 sequences listed, 40% to 55% are singletons. Sequencing input: peripheral blood or thyroid tissue (not recorded which). These receptors were obtained from a woman younger than 30 with Graves' hyperthyroidism. Each CDR3 is given with its conserved first and last residue. The D gene is left open where the match is weak. Size values are once, few and many counts, or a class for expanded clones, and some rows have none.

few	TRBV2	TRBD2	TRBJ2-5	TGTGCCAGCAGTGAAGGGCGGGTAGCGGGAGGATTGGAGACCCAGTACTTC	CASSEGRVAGGLETQYF
.	TRBV25-1	.	TRBJ1-2	TGTGCCAGCAGTGAATTTCGGGTACAGCAAGATAACTATGGCTACACCTTC	CASSEFRVQQDNYGYTF
many	TRBV2	.	TRBJ1-5	TGTGCCAGCATTCCAGGGCTAGGGAATCAGCCCCAGCATTTT	CASIPGLGNQPQHF
.	TRBV20-1	TRBD1	TRBJ2-7	TGCAGTGCTAGAGATTCAGGGACAGGGGGCCACGAGCAGTACTTC	CSARDSGTGGHEQYF
.	TRBV19	.	TRBJ2-6	TGTGCCAGTAGTAGGGAGACGGCTAACGTCCTGACTTTC	CASSRETANVLTF
.	TRBV2	.	TRBJ1-2	TGTGCCAGCAGCCAATTAGACAGCGACGGCTACACCTTC	CASSQLDSDGYTF
.	TRBV2	.	TRBJ1-4	TGTGCCAGCTCACCCCCCGGTGGGCAGGAAAAACTGTTTTTT	CASSPPGGQEKLFF
few	TRBV7-9	.	TRBJ1-6	TGTGCCAGCAGCTTAGCGCTAACAGGAAAAGGTTATAATTCACCCCTCCACTTT	CASSLALTGKGYNSPLHF
.	TRBV25-1	.	TRBJ1-6	TGTGCCAGCAGCTTGGATTCACCCCCCCACTTT	CASSLDSPPHF
.	TRBV6-1	TRBD1	TRBJ1-1	TGTGCCGGCCTGGACAGGGGCGGCACTGAAGCTTTCTTT	CAGLDRGGTEAFF
.	TRBV12-3/TRBV12-4	TRBD2	TRBJ2-7	TGTGCCAGCGGCTGGGGGGGTTTCTCCTACGAGCAGTACTTC	CASGWGGFSYEQYF
.	TRBV7-2	TRBD1	TRBJ1-5	TGTGCCAGCAGTCCACAGGGGATGCAGCCCCAGCATTTT	CASSPQGMQPQHF
.	TRBV13	.	TRBJ2-5	TGTGCCAGCAGCCCCGACGGGGGTGGCGGAGAGACCCAGTACTTC	CASSPDGGGGETQYF
few	TRBV7-2	.	TRBJ2-7	TGTGCCAGCAGCTTAGGGGCTAGACGACCTCTCGAGCAGTACTTC	CASSLGARRPLEQYF
.	TRBV25-1	TRBD1	TRBJ2-3	TGTGCCAGCTCGCCCGGACAGGGACTTAGCACAGATACGCAGTATTTT	CASSPGQGLSTDTQYF
few	TRBV20-1	.	TRBJ2-5	TGCAGTGCTAGATCTTCCCTAAGAAAAGAGACCCAGTACTTC	CSARSSLRKETQYF
.	TRBV7-9	.	TRBJ2-7	TGCGCCAGCAGCCAAGAGGGCCGGGGGGCGCGGGAGCAGTACTTC	CASSQEGRGAREQYF
.	TRBV10-3	.	TRBJ1-6	TGTGCCACCAACCTGGGTGGGGTCGCAGAACTTAATTCACCCCTCCACTTT	CATNLGGVAELNSPLHF
.	TRBV5-1	.	TRBJ2-7	TGCGCCAGCAGCTTTCAGGGGGAGGGAGGCTACGAGCAGTACTTC	CASSFQGEGGYEQYF
.	TRBV29-1	TRBD2	TRBJ2-7	TGCAGCGTTGAGCGGGAGGACCCCTACGAGCAGTACTTC	CSVEREDPYEQYF
.	TRBV24-1	.	TRBJ1-2	TGTGCCACCAGTGAAACACAGGGAAGTTTTGACTACACCTTC	CATSETQGSFDYTF
many	TRBV7-2	.	TRBJ2-7	TGTGCCAGCAGCCCCCTCCGGTCGGGCGAGCAGTACTTC	CASSPLRSGEQYF
few	TRBV7-9	.	TRBJ1-4	TGTGCCAGCAGCCCAACCACCTCTAATCGTGAAAAACTGTTTTTT	CASSPTTSNREKLFF
.	TRBV7-9	TRBD2	TRBJ2-1	TGTGCCAGCAGCTCAGCGGGAGGAGGGGGTGAGCAGTTCTTC	CASSSAGGGGEQFF
.	TRBV29-1	.	TRBJ1-1	TGCAGCGCCGGGGCCCGAGGGGACACCGAAGCTTTCTTT	CSAGARGDTEAFF
few	TRBV7-8	.	TRBJ1-1	TGTGCCAGCAGCTTAGAACACGAAAACACTGAAGCTTTCTTT	CASSLEHENTEAFF
.	TRBV25-1	.	TRBJ2-2	TGTGCCAGCAGTGAATCGGCGAACACCGGGGAGCTGTTTTTT	CASSESANTGELFF
.	TRBV20-1	TRBD1	TRBJ1-3	TGCAGTGCGCCGACAGGGGGCTTTGGAAACACCATATATTTT	CSAPTGGFGNTIYF
.	TRBV7-9	TRBD2	TRBJ2-6	TGTGCCAGCAGCTTAGACAGCGGGAGTCTCTCTGGGGCCAACGTCCTGACTTTC	CASSLDSGSLSGANVLTF
many	TRBV7-9	TRBD1	TRBJ1-2	TGTGCCAGCAGCTATCAGACAGGGAACTATGGCTACACCTTC	CASSYQTGNYGYTF
.	TRBV6-6	.	TRBJ1-5	TGTGCCAGCAGTTACCGATCCGGGAAAAATCAGCCCCAGCATTTT	CASSYRSGKNQPQHF
.	TRBV10-3	TRBD1	TRBJ1-4	TGTGCCACCTTCACAGGGGGCGGATCGGATGGGCTGTTTTTT	CATFTGGGSDGLFF
.	TRBV2	.	TRBJ2-7	TGTGCCAGCAACCTACAGGGCCCACAGTCCTACGAGCAGTACTTC	CASNLQGPQSYEQYF
.	TRBV7-9	TRBD1	TRBJ1-5	TGTGCCAGCAGCTCCGGACAGGGGACTAATCAGCCCCAGCATTTT	CASSSGQGTNQPQHF
.	TRBV20-1	TRBD2	TRBJ2-7	TGCAGTGCAATGACTAGCGGGACTTACGAGCAGTACTTC	CSAMTSGTYEQYF
many	TRBV7-2	TRBD2	TRBJ2-5	TGTGCCAGCAGCCCGACAGAGCGGGAGCAAGAGACCCAGTACTTC	CASSPTEREQETQYF
.	TRBV7-2	.	TRBJ2-5	TGTGCCAGCAGCTTTGGGGGAAGCACAGGTACGCAGTACTTC	CASSFGGSTGTQYF
.	TRBV9	.	TRBJ2-5	TGTGCCAGCAGCCCTAAGGTTCAGGGGCAAGAGACCCAGTACTTC	CASSPKVQGQETQYF
.	TRBV2	.	TRBJ2-5	TGTGCCAGCAGTGGACAGGTGATCGAGGAGACCCAGTACTTC	CASSGQVIEETQYF